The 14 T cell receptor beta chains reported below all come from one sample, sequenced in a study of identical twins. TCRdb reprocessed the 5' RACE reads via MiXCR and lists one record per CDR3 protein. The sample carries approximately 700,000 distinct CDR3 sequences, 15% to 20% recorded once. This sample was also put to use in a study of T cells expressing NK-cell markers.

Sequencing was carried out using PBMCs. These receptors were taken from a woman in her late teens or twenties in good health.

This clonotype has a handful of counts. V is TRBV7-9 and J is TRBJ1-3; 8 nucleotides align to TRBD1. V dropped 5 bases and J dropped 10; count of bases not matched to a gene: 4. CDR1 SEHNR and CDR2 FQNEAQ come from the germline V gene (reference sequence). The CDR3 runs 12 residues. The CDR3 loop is CASSPQGATIYF. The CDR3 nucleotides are TGTGCCAGCAGCCCCCAGGGGGCGACCATATATTTT.

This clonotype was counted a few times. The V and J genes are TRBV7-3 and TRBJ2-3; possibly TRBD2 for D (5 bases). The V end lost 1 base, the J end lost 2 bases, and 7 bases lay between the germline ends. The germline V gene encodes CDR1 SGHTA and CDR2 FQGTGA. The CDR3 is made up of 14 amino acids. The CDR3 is CASSLSRDTDTQYF. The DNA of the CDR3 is TGTGCCAGCAGCTTAAGTCGGGACACAGATACGCAGTATTTT.

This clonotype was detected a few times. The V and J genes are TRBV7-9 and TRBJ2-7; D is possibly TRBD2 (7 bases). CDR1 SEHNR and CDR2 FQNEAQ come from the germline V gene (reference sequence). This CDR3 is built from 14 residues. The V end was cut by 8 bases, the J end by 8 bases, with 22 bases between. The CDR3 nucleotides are TGTGCCAGCCAGGGGAGCGGGGACTACGCACAGCAGTACTTC. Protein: CASQGSGDYAQQYF.

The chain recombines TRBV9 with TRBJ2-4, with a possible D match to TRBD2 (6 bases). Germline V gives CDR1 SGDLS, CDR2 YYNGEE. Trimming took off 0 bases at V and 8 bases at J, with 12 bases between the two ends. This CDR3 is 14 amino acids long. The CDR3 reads CASSVGGERYIQYF. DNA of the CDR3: TGTGCCAGCAGCGTAGGGGGGGAGAGATACATTCAGTACTTC.

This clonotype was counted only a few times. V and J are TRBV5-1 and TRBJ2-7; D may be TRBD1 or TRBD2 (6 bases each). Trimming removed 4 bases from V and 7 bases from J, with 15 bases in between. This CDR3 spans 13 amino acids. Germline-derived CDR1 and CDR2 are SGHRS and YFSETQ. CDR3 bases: TGCGCCAGCAGCCCGGGGGCGCCGGGTGAGCAGTACTTC. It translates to CASSPGAPGEQYF.

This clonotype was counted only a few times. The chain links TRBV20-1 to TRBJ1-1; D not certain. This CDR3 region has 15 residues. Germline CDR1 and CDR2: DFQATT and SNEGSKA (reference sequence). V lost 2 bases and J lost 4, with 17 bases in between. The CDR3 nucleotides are TGCAGTGCTAGAACCCTTAGGGTGGGTAGCACTGAAGCTTTCTTT. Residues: CSARTLRVGSTEAFF.

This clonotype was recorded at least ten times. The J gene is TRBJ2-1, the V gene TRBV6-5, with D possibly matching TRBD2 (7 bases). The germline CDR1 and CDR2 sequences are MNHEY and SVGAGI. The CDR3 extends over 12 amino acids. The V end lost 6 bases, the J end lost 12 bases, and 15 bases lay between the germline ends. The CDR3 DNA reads TGTGCCAGCAGGGATCTGGGGGGGCCGCAGTTCTTC. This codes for CASRDLGGPQFF.

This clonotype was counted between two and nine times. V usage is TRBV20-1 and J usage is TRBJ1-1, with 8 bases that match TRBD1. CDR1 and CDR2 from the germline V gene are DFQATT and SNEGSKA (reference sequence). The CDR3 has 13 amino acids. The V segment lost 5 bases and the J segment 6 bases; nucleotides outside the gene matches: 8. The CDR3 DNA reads TGCAGTGCTTTGGGGCCAGGGGGCTCTGAAGCTTTCTTT. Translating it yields CSALGPGGSEAFF.

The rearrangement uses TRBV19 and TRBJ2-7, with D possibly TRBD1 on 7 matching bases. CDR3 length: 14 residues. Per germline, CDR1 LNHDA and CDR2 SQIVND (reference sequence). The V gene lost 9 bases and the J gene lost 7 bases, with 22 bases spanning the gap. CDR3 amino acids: CASATRTGGREQYF. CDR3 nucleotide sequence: TGTGCCAGCGCGACCAGGACAGGAGGGCGGGAGCAGTACTTC.

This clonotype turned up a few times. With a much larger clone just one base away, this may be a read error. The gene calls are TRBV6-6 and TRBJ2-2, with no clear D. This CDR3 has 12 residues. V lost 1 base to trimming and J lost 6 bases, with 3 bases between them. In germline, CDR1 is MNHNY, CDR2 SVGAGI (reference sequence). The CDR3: CASSYWAGELFF. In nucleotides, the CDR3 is TGTGCCAGCAGTTACTGGGCCGGGGAGCTGTTTTTT.

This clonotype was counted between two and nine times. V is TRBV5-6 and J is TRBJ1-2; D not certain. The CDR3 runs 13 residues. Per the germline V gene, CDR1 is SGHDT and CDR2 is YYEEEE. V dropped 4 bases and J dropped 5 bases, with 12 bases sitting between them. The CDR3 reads CASSQYLSYGYTF. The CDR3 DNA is TGTGCCAGCAGCCAGTACCTAAGTTATGGCTACACCTTC. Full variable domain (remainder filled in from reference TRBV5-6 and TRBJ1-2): DAGVTQSPTHLIKTRGQQVTLRCSPKSGHDTVSWYQQALGQGPQFIFQYYEEEERQRGNFPDRFSGHQFPNYSSELNVNALLLGDSALYLCASSQYLSYGYTFGSGTRLTVV.

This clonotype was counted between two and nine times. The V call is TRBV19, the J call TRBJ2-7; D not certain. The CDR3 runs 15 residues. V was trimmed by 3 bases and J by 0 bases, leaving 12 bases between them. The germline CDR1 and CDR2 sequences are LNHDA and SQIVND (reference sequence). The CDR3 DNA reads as TGTGCCAGTAGTATTGCATCATACGACTCCTACGAGCAGTACTTC. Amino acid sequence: CASSIASYDSYEQYF.

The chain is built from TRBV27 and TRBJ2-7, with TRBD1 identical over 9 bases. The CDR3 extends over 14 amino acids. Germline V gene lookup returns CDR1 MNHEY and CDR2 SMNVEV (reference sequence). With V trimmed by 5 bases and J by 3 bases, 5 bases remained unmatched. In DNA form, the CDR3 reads TGTGCCAGCAGTCCAACGACAGGGGGCTACGAGCAGTACTTC. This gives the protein CASSPTTGGYEQYF.

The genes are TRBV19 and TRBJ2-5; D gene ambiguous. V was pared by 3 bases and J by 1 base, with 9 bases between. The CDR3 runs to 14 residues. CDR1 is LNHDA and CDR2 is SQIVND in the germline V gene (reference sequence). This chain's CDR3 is CASSILFPQETQYF. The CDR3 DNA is TGTGCCAGTAGTATCCTGTTCCCCCAAGAGACCCAGTACTTC.